Listed here is a single T cell receptor (beta chain). Its antigen is as yet unknown. From germline, CDR1 is KGHSH and CDR2 LQKENI. The V end lost 1 base, the J end lost 8 bases, and 18 bases lay between the germline ends. The CDR3 is 16 amino acids. The sample originates from a study of cytomegalovirus exposure and HLA in healthy donors. Study results and limitations: The authors later found TCR association rates varying by HLA locus, with DRB1 most and HLA-C fewest.

PCR involved 60 Vbeta and 13 Jbeta primers. TCRdb's copy holds only in-frame clones and misses some; the assay was immunoSEQ multiplex PCR. Seen here are approximately 100,000 clones, about 75% observed once, and the top ten hold approximately 12%. Input material: PBMCs. The J gene is TRBJ1-5, the V gene TRBV18, with D maybe TRBD1 (5 bases). The sequence came from a woman between 40 and 50 years old in good health and CMV-seropositive. The DNA for the CDR3 is TGTGCCAGCTCACCACGGGGACTCAACGGGGGGGAGCCCCAGCATTTT. Translating it yields CASSPRGLNGGEPQHF. Using reference TRBV18 and TRBJ1-5 for the parts outside the CDR3, the full variable domain is NAGVMQNPRHLVRRRGQEARLRCSPMKGHSHVYWYRQLPEEGLKFMVYLQKENIIDESGMPKERFSAEFPKEGPSILRIQQVVRGDSAAYFCASSPRGLNGGEPQHFGDGTRLSIL.